One and the same sample provided the 13 T cell receptor beta chains below, sequenced in a study of T cell responses to AZD1222 COVID-19 vaccine. Profiling relied on immunoSEQ multiplex PCR, and the TCRdb table lists in-frame clones only, not all of them. Of about 60,000 clones in the sample, around 85% were seen once. The specimen was peripheral blood, collected on day 0 of MenACWY control vaccination. Source of these receptors: an adult in good health.

The chain employs TRBV5-1 and TRBJ1-2, with a weak D call TRBD1 (5 bases). Germline V CDR1 and CDR2: SGHRS, YFSETQ. The CDR3 is made up of 13 amino acids. V dropped 4 bases and J dropped 4 bases, with 11 bases sitting between them. In DNA form, the CDR3 reads TGCGCCAGCAGCGAGGGACTGAGCTATGGCTACACCTTC. It codes for CASSEGLSYGYTF.

This sequence joins TRBV5-1 and TRBJ2-2, with 13 bases that match TRBD2. The germline V gene has CDR1 SGHRS and CDR2 YFSETQ. This CDR3 has 15 amino acids. After removal of 4 bases from V and 6 bases from J, the junction contained 3 bases not matched to a gene. The CDR3 DNA reads TGCGCCAGCAGCGACACTAGCGGGAGGGCCGGGGAGCTGTTTTTT. Translating it yields CASSDTSGRAGELFF.

This chain connects TRBV7-9 to TRBJ2-2; tentative D call: TRBD1 (5 bases). Germline V CDR1 and CDR2: SEHNR, FQNEAQ (reference sequence). The CDR3 length is 16 residues. Between the trimmed V and J ends, which lost 8 bases and 4 bases, there was a span of 20 bases. CDR3 in amino acids: CASVAGRRQPTGELFF. As DNA, the CDR3 is TGTGCCAGCGTAGCCGGGCGACGACAGCCCACCGGGGAGCTGTTTTTT.

The chain combines TRBV28 with TRBJ1-5, with a weak D call TRBD1 (6 bases). The CDR3 contains 12 residues. Per the germline V gene, CDR1 is MDHEN and CDR2 is SYDVKM. Deletions cut 2 bases from V and 9 bases from J, with 8 bases between. The CDR3 sequence: CASSLQGLPQHF. In nucleotides, the CDR3 is TGTGCCAGCAGTTTACAGGGGTTGCCCCAGCATTTT.

This rearrangement joins TRBV19 to TRBJ2-1; possible D gene TRBD2, 5 bases. The V gene's germline CDR1 is LNHDA and CDR2 SQIVND (reference sequence). V lost 5 bases and J lost 2, with 7 bases in between. There are 13 residues in the CDR3. The DNA for the CDR3 is TGTGCCAGTAGTCAACTAGCCTACAATGAGCAGTTCTTC. Its protein is CASSQLAYNEQFF.

The V gene is TRBV18, the J gene TRBJ1-1; D is ambiguous. Germline V CDR1 and CDR2: KGHSH, LQKENI. The CDR3 sequence is 13 residues long. V was pared by 6 bases and J by 2 bases, with 10 bases between. CDR3 bases: TGTGCCAGCTCCCCGGGATCTAACACTGAAGCTTTCTTT. Its protein product is CASSPGSNTEAFF.

The chain carries TRBV9 and TRBJ2-3; D is perhaps TRBD1 or TRBD2 (5 bases each). The germline V gene encodes CDR1 SGDLS and CDR2 YYNGEE. The CDR3 runs to 15 residues. Trimming removed 4 bases from V and 8 bases from J, with 20 bases in between. CDR3 bases: TGTGCCAGCAGCCCCACACGGGACCCGCGAGGTACGCAGTATTTT. Its protein product is CASSPTRDPRGTQYF. Full variable domain (remainder filled in from reference TRBV9 and TRBJ2-3): DSGVTQTPKHLITATGQRVTLRCSPRSGDLSVYWYQQSLDQGLQFLIQYYNGEERAKGNILERFSAQQFPDLHSELNLSSLELGDSALYFCASSPTRDPRGTQYFGPGTRLTVL.

As regards this clone: At one boundary the junction diverges from the germline segment, which might be a read error. The chain links TRBV12-3 or TRBV12-4 to TRBJ2-4; D unresolved. This CDR3 has 10 amino acids. DNA for the CDR3: TGTGCCAGCAGCCGACCCCCCCCGAACTTC. Encoded protein: CASSRPPPNF.

The chain combines TRBV30 with TRBJ2-5; a possible D gene is TRBD2 (7 bases). Germline CDR1 is GTSNPN and CDR2 is SVGIG (reference sequence). This CDR3 is 13 amino acids long. Trimming removed 4 bases from V and 5 bases from J, with 14 bases in between. The CDR3 nucleotides are TGTGCCTGGAACGGTGGGAGGGGGGAGACCCAGTACTTC. Encoded protein: CAWNGGRGETQYF.

The J gene is TRBJ2-2, the V gene TRBV2, with 9 bases fitting TRBD2. Germline assignment: CDR1 SNHLY and CDR2 FYNNEI. V was clipped by 6 bases and J by 4 bases; unmatched bases: 6. The CDR3 contains 15 residues. The CDR3 DNA sequence: TGTGCCAGCAGGAGGGTAGCGGGAGTCACCGGGGAGCTGTTTTTT. This encodes CASRRVAGVTGELFF. Using reference TRBV2 and TRBJ2-2 for the parts outside the CDR3, the full variable domain is EPEVTQTPSHQVTQMGQEVILRCVPISNHLYFYWYRQILGQKVEFLVSFYNNEISEKSEIFDDQFSVERPDGSNFTLKIRSTKLEDSAMYFCASRRVAGVTGELFFGEGSRLTVL.

The rearrangement links TRBV28 to TRBJ2-3; D tentatively fits TRBD1 or TRBD2 (6 bases each). Germline V gene data show CDR1 as MDHEN and CDR2 as SYDVKM. The CDR3 is 15 amino acids. Between the trimmed V and J ends, which lost 1 base and 4 bases, there was a span of 12 bases. Here the CDR3 DNA reads TGTGCCAGCAGTTTATCTCTGGGGGGCCCAGATACGCAGTATTTT. Amino acids: CASSLSLGGPDTQYF.

This chain links TRBV2 with TRBJ1-1, with D uncertain. The germline V gene has CDR1 SNHLY and CDR2 FYNNEI. Trimming left V 7 bases short and J 3 bases short, with 12 bases between. This CDR3 region has 13 residues. The CDR3 here is CASNTRPDTEAFF. DNA for the CDR3: TGTGCCAGCAACACCCGTCCGGACACTGAAGCTTTCTTT.

V usage is TRBV4-3 and J usage is TRBJ2-3; 9 nucleotides line up with TRBD2. The CDR3 consists of 16 residues. CDR1 LGHNA and CDR2 YSLEER come from the germline V gene. With V trimmed by 1 base and J by 5 bases, 7 bases remained unmatched. CDR3 nucleotides: TGCGCCAGCAGCCAAGGAGATGGCGGGAGGGTAGATACGCAGTATTTT. This translates into CASSQGDGGRVDTQYF.